One and the same sample provided the 25 T cell receptor beta chains below, sequenced in a study of blood T cell repertoires in COVID-19 (TCRdb year 2020). Library preparation used the immunoSEQ multiplex PCR assay. This is the immuneACCESS table as TCRdb keeps it, with only in-frame sequences that have V and J called. A part of the clones is gone; compared with another copy, unresolved V genes explain less than half, and the rest is unexplained. This sample holds a few hundred thousand clones; roughly 80% were observed only once. The ten largest make up approximately 14% of the sample. The sequencing sample was made of peripheral blood. The receptor set was obtained from a person aged 70 to 85 with COVID-19, enrolled during active disease.

The genes are TRBV7-8 and TRBJ2-2, with 9 bases lining up with TRBD2. This CDR3 has 15 residues. Germline V lookup: CDR1 SGHVS, CDR2 FQNEAQ. V trimming: 8 bases; J trimming: 6 bases; junction bases outside the gene matches: 10. The CDR3 DNA sequence: TGTGCCAGCTGTAGCGGGAGAGTAGTTTCCGGGGAGCTGTTTTTT. Its protein is CASCSGRVVSGELFF.

The rearrangement links TRBV19 to TRBJ2-3; TRBD2 might be the D (6 bases). Germline lookup yields CDR1 LNHDA and CDR2 SQIVND (reference sequence). The V end lost 4 bases, the J end lost 1 base, and 9 bases lay between the germline ends. CDR3 length: 14 residues. The CDR3 loop is CASSKGRRTDTQYF. CDR3 DNA sequence: TGTGCCAGTAGTAAAGGGAGGCGCACAGATACGCAGTATTTT.

The chain is built from TRBV4-3 and TRBJ2-7; 8 nucleotides align to TRBD1. The germline CDR1 and CDR2 sequences are LGHNA and YSLEER. CDR3 length: 14 residues. Trimming at V came to 4 bases and at J to 2 bases, leaving 4 bases not matched to a gene. CDR3: CASSLRQGPYEQYF. For the CDR3, the DNA is TGCGCCAGCAGCCTCCGACAGGGGCCCTACGAGCAGTACTTC.

This clone is a singleton in its sample. This rearrangement joins TRBV6-5 to TRBJ1-3, with D perhaps matching TRBD1 (6 bases). From germline, CDR1 is MNHEY and CDR2 SVGAGI. The CDR3 length is 14 residues. V lost 6 bases to trimming and J lost 1 base, with 10 bases between them. DNA of the CDR3: TGTGCCAGCAGCCAGGGGACGTCTGGAAACACCATATATTTT. Its protein product is CASSQGTSGNTIYF.

The V call is TRBV5-1, the J call TRBJ2-2; D is ambiguous. The CDR3 has 16 amino acids. The V end was cut by 5 bases, the J end by 0 bases, with 14 bases between. Per the germline V gene, CDR1 is SGHRS and CDR2 is YFSETQ. CDR3 coding DNA: TGCGCCAGCAGTCCTTACCGGGTAACGAACACCGGGGAGCTGTTTTTT. Translated, it gives CASSPYRVTNTGELFF.

The chain uses TRBV6-2 or TRBV6-3 and TRBJ1-5; D is perhaps TRBD1 (5 bases). This CDR3 spans 15 amino acids. V was pared by 2 bases and J by 6 bases, with 14 bases between. Germline CDR1 MNHEY, CDR2 SVGEGT. The CDR3 bases are TGTGCCAGCAGTTACGCGGGCGCCGGGGGTCAGCCCCAGCATTTT. It translates to CASSYAGAGGQPQHF.

J is TRBJ1-3 and V is TRBV7-2, with no clear D. Germline V lookup: CDR1 SGHTA, CDR2 FQGNSA. This CDR3 contains 13 residues. Trimming removed 2 bases at V and 8 bases at J, with 10 bases between. CDR3 sequence reads: CASSLRRVDTIYF. CDR3 nucleotide sequence: TGTGCCAGCAGCTTACGTAGAGTTGACACCATATATTTT.

V gene TRBV3-1 (or the pseudogene TRBV3-2) combines with J gene TRBJ2-2; D gene unclear. The CDR3 totals 14 residues. Trimming took off 0 bases at V and 7 bases at J, with 9 bases between the two ends. Per germline, CDR1 LGHDT and CDR2 YNNKEL (reference sequence). This chain's CDR3 is CASSQDLTSGELFF. Here the CDR3 DNA reads TGTGCCAGCAGCCAAGATCTTACCAGCGGGGAGCTGTTTTTT.

This clone was counted once. The chain's CDR3 is CASSSRTGFSYEQYF. CDR3 nucleotides: TGTGCCAGCAGCTCCCGGACAGGCTTTTCCTACGAGCAGTACTTC. This sequence joins TRBV13 and TRBJ2-7; 7 positions agree with TRBD1. Unmatched junction bases numbered 7, after V lost 4 bases and J lost 1 base. From germline, CDR1 is PRHDT and CDR2 FYEKMQ (reference sequence). The length of the CDR3 is 15 residues. The variable domain in full, with the rest retrieved from reference TRBV13 and TRBJ2-7, is AAGVIQSPRHLIKEKRETATLKCYPIPRHDTVYWYQQGPGQDPQFLISFYEKMQSDKGSIPDRFSAQQFSDYHSELNMSSLELGDSALYFCASSSRTGFSYEQYFGPGTRLTVT.

This clone was seen only once. The chain combines TRBV15 with TRBJ2-7; a possible D gene is TRBD1 (7 bases). Trimming shortened V by 6 bases and J by 0 bases, and 18 bases separated the two germline ends. This CDR3 is 16 amino acids long. CDR1 is LNHNV, CDR2 YYDKDF, per germline (reference sequence). The CDR3 region has the DNA TGTGCCACCAGGCCTGGGCGCGGGGACAGCTCCTACGAGCAGTACTTC. It yields the protein CATRPGRGDSSYEQYF.

J is TRBJ1-6 and V is TRBV5-1; 7 nucleotides match TRBD1. In germline, CDR1 is SGHRS, CDR2 YFSETQ. The CDR3 is made up of 15 amino acids. V lost 4 bases, J lost 8 bases, and 9 bases stayed unmatched. CDR3 nucleotides: TGCGCCAGCAGCCCCGCCGGGACAGCAGATTCACCCCTCCACTTT. This translates into CASSPAGTADSPLHF.

The rearrangement joins TRBV5-1 to TRBJ2-5, with a possible D match to TRBD1 (7 bases). The V gene lost 0 bases and the J gene lost 2 bases, with 11 bases spanning the gap. Germline CDR1 SGHRS, CDR2 YFSETQ. This CDR3 has 15 residues. CDR3 amino acids: CASSLAAGGQETQYF. The CDR3 nucleotides are TGCGCCAGCAGCTTGGCGGCAGGGGGGCAAGAGACCCAGTACTTC.

The chain uses TRBV9 and TRBJ2-3; 11 bases fit TRBD1. This CDR3 has 16 residues. The junction had 8 bases not matched to a gene; V was cut back by 5 bases and J by 3 bases. The V gene's germline CDR1 is SGDLS and CDR2 YYNGEE. The CDR3 protein is CASRGGQGELTDTQYF. The CDR3 DNA reads TGTGCCAGCAGAGGGGGACAGGGGGAGTTAACAGATACGCAGTATTTT. Full variable domain (rest looked up from reference TRBV9 and TRBJ2-3): DSGVTQTPKHLITATGQRVTLRCSPRSGDLSVYWYQQSLDQGLQFLIQYYNGEERAKGNILERFSAQQFPDLHSELNLSSLELGDSALYFCASRGGQGELTDTQYFGPGTRLTVL.

This clone was observed a few times. The CDR3 DNA reads TGTGCCAGCAGCCCAGGGACAGGGAAGAGGGATGAGCAGTTCTTC. Translating gives CASSPGTGKRDEQFF. The chain recombines TRBV7-3 with TRBJ2-1, with TRBD1 matching over 9 bases. Germline V CDR1 and CDR2: SGHTA, FQGTGA. CDR3 size: 15 residues. J was trimmed by 8 bases and V by 5 bases; bases with no gene match: 10.

J is TRBJ2-6 and V is TRBV5-1, with D unclear. Germline V lookup: CDR1 SGHRS, CDR2 YFSETQ. CDR3 length: 14 residues. Trimming pared 2 bases from V and 2 bases from J, leaving 5 bases between. This CDR3 reads CASSLIAGANVLTF. The CDR3 DNA sequence: TGCGCCAGCAGCTTAATAGCTGGGGCCAACGTCCTGACTTTC.

This clone has a handful of counts. This chain joins TRBV5-4 and TRBJ1-6; no clear D. Trimming took off 6 bases at V and 6 bases at J, with 13 bases between the two ends. This CDR3 is 14 amino acids long. Germline assignment: CDR1 SGHNT and CDR2 YYREEE (reference sequence). In DNA form, the CDR3 reads TGTGCCAGCAACGCGTGGGGAGTTAATTCACCCCTCCACTTT. Translation gives CASNAWGVNSPLHF.

The chain combines TRBV13 with TRBJ2-5, with 8 bases identical to TRBD2. Germline V gene data show CDR1 as PRHDT and CDR2 as FYEKMQ (reference sequence). V dropped 3 bases and J dropped 5; count of bases not matched to a gene: 2. The CDR3 spans 13 residues. CDR3 in amino acids: CASSFGGAETQYF. The CDR3 region has the DNA TGTGCCAGCAGCTTCGGGGGGGCTGAGACCCAGTACTTC. The whole variable domain, remainder taken from reference TRBV13 and TRBJ2-5, is AAGVIQSPRHLIKEKRETATLKCYPIPRHDTVYWYQQGPGQDPQFLISFYEKMQSDKGSIPDRFSAQQFSDYHSELNMSSLELGDSALYFCASSFGGAETQYFGPGTRLLVL.

The chain links TRBV10-1 to TRBJ1-1, with 8 positions matching TRBD1. After removal of 7 bases from V and 1 base from J, the junction contained 20 bases not matched to a gene. CDR1 is WNHNN, CDR2 SYGVQD, per germline (reference sequence). CDR3 length equals 19 residues. The DNA of the CDR3 is TGCGCCAGCACCCCGTGGCAGGGGGCGATGCTTGGTCGGAACACTGAAGCTTTCTTT. This sequence encodes CASTPWQGAMLGRNTEAFF.

The chain employs TRBV24-1 and TRBJ2-2, with unresolved D. This CDR3 comprises 18 residues. The germline V gene encodes CDR1 KGHDR and CDR2 SFDVKD. Trimming removed 0 bases at V and 1 base at J, with 14 bases between. CDR3 loop: CATSDLAGWNRNTGELFF. Here the CDR3 DNA reads TGTGCCACCAGTGATTTGGCAGGTTGGAACAGGAACACCGGGGAGCTGTTTTTT.

V is TRBV11-2 and J is TRBJ2-3; 12 bases are a match to TRBD1. V trimming: 5 bases; J trimming: 7 bases; junction bases outside the gene matches: 4. The CDR3 runs 14 residues. Germline CDR1 SGHAT, CDR2 FQNNGV. In nucleotides, the CDR3 is TGTGCCAGCAGCCTCGGGACAGGGGGCTATACGCAGTATTTT. It codes for CASSLGTGGYTQYF.

V gene TRBV3-1 (or the pseudogene TRBV3-2) combines with J gene TRBJ1-4; D is unresolved. CDR3 length: 15 residues. The V end lost 1 base, the J end lost 0 bases, and 6 bases lay between the germline ends. The germline V gene has CDR1 LGHDT and CDR2 YNNKEL (reference sequence). The CDR3 region is CASSQADTTNEKLFF. CDR3 sequence (DNA): TGTGCCAGCAGCCAAGCCGACACAACTAATGAAAAACTGTTTTTT.

J is TRBJ1-3 and V is TRBV5-1, with D unclear. Germline CDR1 and CDR2: SGHRS and YFSETQ. Trimming pared 2 bases from V and 4 bases from J, leaving 16 bases between. The CDR3 length is 16 residues. The CDR3 DNA follows: TGCGCCAGCAGCTTTGATATCGGGAGCGGCGGAAACACCATATATTTT. This encodes CASSFDIGSGGNTIYF.

This chain connects TRBV5-1 to TRBJ1-2; a weak D match, TRBD1 (6 bases). There are 14 residues in the CDR3. Trimming took 4 bases from V and 8 from J, leaving 18 bases between them. Per germline, CDR1 SGHRS and CDR2 YFSETQ. The CDR3 is CASSGETGVLGYTF. CDR3 in DNA: TGCGCCAGCAGCGGGGAGACAGGAGTCTTAGGCTACACCTTC.

The chain couples TRBV7-6 to TRBJ2-7; a possible D gene is TRBD1 (6 bases). The CDR3 has 15 amino acids. V shed 3 bases and J shed 2 bases, with 14 bases lying between them. CDR1 and CDR2 from the germline V gene are SGHVS and FNYEAQ. The CDR3 loop reads CASSFGATGTYEQYF. CDR3 nucleotides: TGTGCCAGCAGCTTCGGGGCAACAGGGACCTACGAGCAGTACTTC.

J is TRBJ2-1 and V is TRBV7-2, with D unclear. The germline gives CDR1 SGHTA, CDR2 FQGNSA. This CDR3 has 16 residues. V gave up 5 bases and J gave up 0 bases, with 14 bases separating them. CDR3 in amino acids: CASSPIAASSYNEQFF. In DNA form, the CDR3 reads TGTGCCAGCAGCCCGATAGCAGCTAGCTCCTACAATGAGCAGTTCTTC.